This TCR beta chain was recorded in a study of patients and donors after allogeneic stem cell transplantation. Via MiXCR, TCRdb re-called the RT-PCR reads, giving one row per CDR3 protein. The profile shows roughly 140,000 distinct CDR3 sequences, 37% of them singletons. The length of the CDR3 is 14 residues. The germline V and J ends were trimmed by 0 bases and 3 bases, with 9 bases remaining between them. Germline V lookup: CDR1 DFQATT, CDR2 SNEGSKA (reference sequence). In this sample, this clonotype turned up a few times. The sample taken for sequencing was blood, either unsorted or a sorted T cell fraction (not recorded which). J is TRBJ2-1 and V is TRBV20-1; maybe TRBD1 (6 bases). The TCR originated in a human donor who was either an allogeneic HSCT recipient or a stem cell or donor lymphocyte infusion donor (not recorded which). It is not recorded whose cells these are; they may come from a transplant donor. Here the CDR3 DNA reads TGCAGTGCTAGAGATTACAGGGACTACAATGAGCAGTTCTTC. It specifies CSARDYRDYNEQFF.